Listed below are T cell receptor beta chains from one sample, sequenced in a study of CD8 T cells in Susac syndrome. TCRdb reanalysed the immunoSEQ multiplex PCR reads using MiXCR and keeps one entry per CDR3 protein. The table lists approximately 140,000 distinct CDR3 sequences, around 85% of them singletons. Material: CD8+ T cells from PBMCs. Receptors were obtained from a human donor with multiple sclerosis. Both conserved end residues are part of each CDR3. D genes are given only for firm matches. Not all rows give a size; the values are once, few, many and, for expanded clones, a class.

J gene,V gene,D gene,clone size,CDR3 DNA,CDR3 protein
TRBJ2-5,TRBV9,.,.,TGTGCCAGCAGCGTAGTCCCAGCCCAAGAGACCCAGTACTTC,CASSVVPAQETQYF
TRBJ2-1,TRBV10-3,TRBD2,.,TGTGCCATCAGTGAGTCGAAGGGAGCGGGGGCCCCTCCTGATGAGCAGTTCTTC,CAISESKGAGAPPDEQFF
TRBJ1-2,TRBV10-3,TRBD1,.,TGTGCCATCAGTGAGTCCAGGACAGGGGATCTTCGTCGATATGGCTACACCTTC,CAISESRTGDLRRYGYTF
TRBJ1-2,TRBV12-3/TRBV12-4,.,once,TGTGCCAGCACAAACCGGGACGGCCACTATGGCTACACCTTC,CASTNRDGHYGYTF
TRBJ1-1,TRBV6-1,TRBD1,.,TGTGCCAGCATCGGAAACGGGGACAGTACTATGAACACTGAAGCTTTCTTT,CASIGNGDSTMNTEAFF
TRBJ2-1,TRBV11-1,.,.,TGTGCCAGCAGCTTAGACCCCCCGACGTTAGGGATCTTCGACAATGAGCAGTTCTTC,CASSLDPPTLGIFDNEQFF
TRBJ2-7,TRBV29-1,TRBD1,.,TGCAGCGTTGAGACGAGGACAGGAGGTCGACAATCCTACGAGCAGTACTTC,CSVETRTGGRQSYEQYF
TRBJ2-3,TRBV27,TRBD2,.,TGTGCCAGTCGTGTGGCGGGGGGGCCGGATACGCAGTATTTT,CASRVAGGPDTQYF
TRBJ2-5,TRBV6-1,.,.,TGTGCCAGCAGCCACTTTACAGGTGCAAGGGAGACCCAGTACTTC,CASSHFTGARETQYF
TRBJ1-1,TRBV11-3,.,.,TGTGCCAGCAGAGAAAGGGGGGTGGGGACTGAAGCTTTCTTT,CASRERGVGTEAFF
TRBJ2-1,TRBV7-9,TRBD2,.,TGTGCCAGCAGCCATACTAGCGGGAGTCACAATGAGCAGTTCTTC,CASSHTSGSHNEQFF
TRBJ1-2,TRBV27,.,.,TGTGCCAGCAGTTCCATTGACGGAAGCCATGGCTACACCTTC,CASSSIDGSHGYTF
TRBJ1-1,TRBV6-1,.,.,TGTGCCAGCAGTGAATGGCAGGGTGAATCAGAAGCTTTCTTT,CASSEWQGESEAFF
TRBJ1-1,TRBV5-6,.,.,TGTGCCAGCAGCTTGGACGGGGTCGCTGAAGCTTTCTTT,CASSLDGVAEAFF
TRBJ1-5,TRBV28,.,.,TGTGCCAGCAGTTTTCGCGGGACGGGCAATCAGCCCCAGCATTTT,CASSFRGTGNQPQHF
TRBJ2-1,TRBV19,TRBD2,few,TGTGCCAGTAGTCGGACTAGCGGATCCTACAATGAGCAGTTCTTC,CASSRTSGSYNEQFF
TRBJ2-2,TRBV7-9,TRBD1,.,TGTGCCAGCATGGCTACGGCCCACAGGGGGACCGGGGAGCTGTTTTTT,CASMATAHRGTGELFF
TRBJ1-2,TRBV15,.,.,TGTGCCACCAGCAGGGACTGGGCAGGGCGCTATGGCTACACCTTC,CATSRDWAGRYGYTF
TRBJ2-1,TRBV7-9,.,.,TGTGCCAGCCCACCCGACGAGCAGTTCTTC,CASPPDEQFF
TRBJ2-5,TRBV29-1,.,.,TGCAGCGTTGAAGACCCCGGGTGGGGAGGAAGACTAGAGACCCAGTACTTC,CSVEDPGWGGRLETQYF
TRBJ2-1,TRBV27,TRBD2,.,TGTGCCAGCAGTTATGGAGCGGGGAGCTCCTACAATGAGCAGTTCTTC,CASSYGAGSSYNEQFF
TRBJ2-7,TRBV20-1,TRBD2,.,TGCAGTGCTAGTGAGGCTAGCGGGGGGTTCGTCGCATCCTACGAGCAGTACTTC,CSASEASGGFVASYEQYF
TRBJ2-4,TRBV7-9,.,.,TGTGCCAGCAGCCCCCGAGGGGAGGACATTCAGTACTTC,CASSPRGEDIQYF
TRBJ2-1,TRBV19,TRBD2,.,TGTGCCAGTAGTATAGATGACGGACTAGTCGACAATGAGCAGTTCTTC,CASSIDDGLVDNEQFF
TRBJ1-2,TRBV25-1,.,.,TGTGCCAGCAGTGAGAGGCAGGAAGCTAACTATGGCTACACCTTC,CASSERQEANYGYTF
TRBJ1-5,TRBV19,.,.,TGTGCCAGTCTTTTGACAGGCCTCAATCAGCCCCAGCATTTT,CASLLTGLNQPQHF
TRBJ2-3,TRBV6-5,.,.,TGTGCCAGCAGCCAGGCAGATACGCAGTATTTT,CASSQADTQYF
TRBJ2-5,TRBV19,.,.,TGTGCCAGTAGTATGGGCTCAGGGGGGAACCAAGAGACCCAGTACTTC,CASSMGSGGNQETQYF
TRBJ2-7,TRBV4-1,.,few,TGCGCCAGCAGCCACTATCACGGGCCATTATACGAGCAGTACTTC,CASSHYHGPLYEQYF
TRBJ2-3,TRBV7-8,.,.,TGTGCCAGCAGCTGGATACGGGAGACAGATACGCAGTATTTT,CASSWIRETDTQYF
TRBJ1-1,TRBV19,.,.,TGTGCCAGTAGTGCCTCCGGGGGGGCGGAAGCTTTCTTT,CASSASGGAEAFF
TRBJ1-2,TRBV7-8,.,few,TGTGCCAGCAGCCTCGCCAGCGGTGGCTACACCTTC,CASSLASGGYTF
TRBJ2-1,TRBV11-2,TRBD2,.,TGTGCCAGCAGCTTAGTTCCTAGCGGGTTTCCCTGGAGCTCCTACAATGAGCAGTTCTTC,CASSLVPSGFPWSSYNEQFF
TRBJ2-2,TRBV20-1,.,.,TGCAGTGCTAGAGACCGAAGGGTTACCGGGGAGCTGTTTTTT,CSARDRRVTGELFF
TRBJ1-1,TRBV28,.,.,TGTGCCAGCAGTTCCTACAGTTTGAACACTGAAGCTTTCTTT,CASSSYSLNTEAFF
TRBJ1-1,TRBV19,.,.,TGTGCCAGTATAGGGGTAGAGGGCTGGGGCACTGAAGCTTTCTTT,CASIGVEGWGTEAFF
TRBJ2-2,TRBV7-9,TRBD1,.,TGTGCCAGCAGCTTCGGGACAGGGGGCCGCCTAGTCTCCGGGGAGCTGTTTTTT,CASSFGTGGRLVSGELFF
TRBJ1-1,TRBV10-3,.,.,TGTGCCATCAGCGACTCGACAGCGAACACTGAAGCTTTCTTT,CAISDSTANTEAFF
TRBJ2-1,TRBV7-3,TRBD2,.,TGTGCCAGCAGCTTAATGAGCGGGAGTGTCAATGAGCAGTTCTTC,CASSLMSGSVNEQFF
TRBJ1-6,TRBV7-9,.,.,TGTGCCAGCAGCTCCCGGGACGGGTTTTCACCCCTCCACTTT,CASSSRDGFSPLHF
TRBJ1-4,TRBV6-1,.,once,TGTGCCAGCACCTGGCAGGGTCAACAAAAACTGTTTTTT,CASTWQGQQKLFF
TRBJ2-7,TRBV27,TRBD1,.,TGTGCCAGCATTACCGGGACAGGTAATTCCTACGAGCAGTACTTC,CASITGTGNSYEQYF
TRBJ2-7,TRBV24-1,.,.,.,CATSDFGEGSEQYF
TRBJ1-1,TRBV7-2,.,few,TGTGCCAGCAGCTCAATGCCCGGGCTCACTGAAGCTTTCTTT,CASSSMPGLTEAFF
TRBJ1-1,TRBV6-5,.,few,TGTGCCAGCAGTTACTCGAAATATGAAGTTTTCTTT,CASSYSKYEVFF
TRBJ2-2,TRBV4-3,TRBD1,.,TGCGCCAGCAGCCAAGATTGGAGGACAGGGTCAAATCCCGGGGAGCTGTTTTTT,CASSQDWRTGSNPGELFF
TRBJ2-1,TRBV19,TRBD2,.,TGTGCCAGTCAGGACGGACTAGCGTTATCGGGTGAGCAGTTCTTC,CASQDGLALSGEQFF
TRBJ2-1,TRBV12-3/TRBV12-4,.,.,TGTGCCAGCACCCCCAGCTACAATGAGCAGTTCTTC,CASTPSYNEQFF
TRBJ2-1,TRBV19,TRBD2,few,TGTGCCAGTAGTATCGGACTAGCAGGAGACAATGAGCAGTTCTTC,CASSIGLAGDNEQFF
TRBJ2-2,TRBV30,.,.,TGTGCCGTCTACCGGGTCACCGGGGAGCTGTTTTTT,CAVYRVTGELFF
TRBJ2-2,TRBV6-2/TRBV6-3,.,few,TGTGCCAGTACCGCAGGTCTCTCCGGGGAGCTGTTTTTT,CASTAGLSGELFF
TRBJ1-1,TRBV20-1,.,.,TGCAGTGCTCAGACCTGGAACACTGAAGCTTTCTTT,CSAQTWNTEAFF